This TCR beta chain is from a study of monozygotic twins with cystic fibrosis. Some clones are missing from TCRdb's copy, which holds only in-frame ones; the method was immunoSEQ multiplex PCR. The table includes fewer than 30,000 clones, over 80% detected once. The CDR3 has 16 residues. In germline, CDR1 is KGHSH, CDR2 LQKENI. Trimming cost V 6 bases and J 0 bases; bases outside gene matches: 8. The V gene is TRBV18, the J gene TRBJ1-3; 7 nucleotides match TRBD1. The clonotype comes from a girl aged 2-9 years with cystic fibrosis. The sample taken for sequencing was blood. CDR3: CASSARDSRSGNTIYF. CDR3 DNA sequence: TGTGCCAGCTCGGCTAGGGACAGCCGCTCTGGAAACACCATATATTTT.